The entry that follows covers one T cell receptor (beta chain) sequence. The data were taken from a study of blood T cell repertoires in COVID-19. Study context: There were acute and convalescent COVID-19 samples, and they came from the United States, Italy and Spain. PBMCs, B-cell-depleted T cells, or T cells were the source of the cDNA or gDNA that made up the material.

Authors' analysis steps: Reference gene primer amplification yielded estimated nucleated cell counts. The data were produced by immunoSEQ multiplex PCR, yet TCRdb's version contains in-frame clones alone and is incomplete. Clonal size and the V and J genes are those of that table, whereas D and trimming came from the DNA. The sample has roughly 140,000 clones, around 86% seen once; the top ten hold more than 6.5%. Sequencing was carried out using peripheral blood. The clonotype originates from a human donor in a cohort sampled during active COVID-19.

CDR3 loop: CASSFSSGETQYF. DNA of the CDR3: TGTGCCAGCAGCTTCTCCAGCGGAGAGACCCAGTACTTC. This rearrangement joins TRBV7-2 to TRBJ2-5; D may be TRBD2 (5 bases). The CDR3 totals 13 residues. The V gene lost 3 bases and the J gene lost 4 bases, with 9 bases spanning the gap. The germline CDR1 and CDR2 sequences are SGHTA and FQGNSA.